The 24 T cell receptor beta chains below all came from one sample that was sequenced in a study of T cell responses to AZD1222 COVID-19 vaccine. Only in-frame clones appear in the TCRdb table, and some are missing; sequencing was by immunoSEQ multiplex PCR. The table has about 130,000 clones, about 90% seen once. The material sequenced was peripheral blood, taken on day 0 of AZD1222 vaccination. The receptors originated from an adult in good health.

The J gene is TRBJ1-6, the V gene TRBV6-1; D gene unclear. Trimming pared 2 bases from V and 10 bases from J, leaving 18 bases between. CDR1 and CDR2 from the germline V gene are MNHNS and SASEGT. This CDR3 has 16 residues. The CDR3 here is CASSEQEQRLGSPLHF. In DNA, the CDR3 is TGTGCCAGCAGTGAACAGGAGCAGCGACTTGGCTCACCCCTCCACTTT.

The V gene is TRBV9, the J gene TRBJ1-2; D is perhaps TRBD1 (5 bases). Trimming left V 4 bases short and J 4 bases short, with 14 bases between. The CDR3 consists of 14 residues. Germline V gene sequence: CDR1 SGDLS, CDR2 YYNGEE. The chain's CDR3 is CASSPQGISYGYTF. The CDR3, as DNA: TGTGCCAGCAGCCCCCAGGGAATAAGCTATGGCTACACCTTC.

Only one count was recorded for this clone. J is TRBJ2-1 and V is TRBV15; D uncertain. Germline lookup yields CDR1 LNHNV and CDR2 YYDKDF (reference sequence). Trimming took off 0 bases at V and 9 bases at J, with 12 bases between the two ends. This CDR3 has 14 amino acids. CDR3 protein: CATSREKRAREQFF. CDR3 DNA sequence: TGTGCCACCAGCAGAGAGAAAAGGGCCCGTGAGCAGTTCTTC. Full variable domain (rest looked up from reference TRBV15 and TRBJ2-1): DAMVIQNPRYQVTQFGKPVTLSCSQTLNHNVMYWYQQKSSQAPKLLFHYYDKDFNNEADTPDNFQSRRPNTSFCFLDIRSPGLGDTAMYLCATSREKRAREQFFGPGTRLTVL.

The V call is TRBV7-2, the J call TRBJ1-2, with 7 positions matching TRBD1. Germline CDR1 SGHTA, CDR2 FQGNSA. CDR3 length equals 16 residues. Trimming at V came to 4 bases and at J to 0 bases, leaving 8 bases not matched to a gene. This CDR3 reads CASSSTRDSSNYGYTF. CDR3 DNA: TGTGCCAGCAGCTCTACCCGGGACAGCTCTAACTATGGCTACACCTTC.

The chain recombines TRBV7-3 with TRBJ1-1; 8 nucleotides align to TRBD1. The ends lost 1 base at V and 5 bases at J; junction bases unmatched: 6. The CDR3 runs 15 residues. Looked up from germline, CDR1 is SGHTA and CDR2 is FQGTGA. The CDR3 DNA reads TGTGCCAGCAGCTTAATCAGGGGGCTTAATACTGAAGCTTTCTTT. Amino acid sequence: CASSLIRGLNTEAFF. Using reference TRBV7-3 and TRBJ1-1 for the parts outside the CDR3, the full variable domain is GAGVSQTPSNKVTEKGKYVELRCDPISGHTALYWYRQSLGQGPEFLIYFQGTGAADDSGLPNDRFFAVRPEGSVSTLKIQRTERGDSAVYLCASSLIRGLNTEAFFGQGTRLTVV.

The V gene is TRBV6-5, the J gene TRBJ2-7; D is possibly TRBD2 (6 bases). Germline values: CDR1 MNHEY, CDR2 SVGAGI. CDR3 length: 13 residues. Between the trimmed V and J ends, which lost 6 bases and 0 bases, there was a span of 9 bases. For the CDR3, the DNA is TGTGCCAGCAGGAACGGGGGCTCCTACGAGCAGTACTTC. Residues: CASRNGGSYEQYF.

The chain recombines TRBV7-3 with TRBJ2-3; 11 bases match TRBD2. The V segment lost 5 bases and the J segment 5 bases; nucleotides outside the gene matches: 3. This CDR3 is 14 amino acids long. The germline gives CDR1 SGHTA, CDR2 FQGTGA. The CDR3 spells CASSPGTSGDTQYF. The CDR3 coding sequence is TGTGCCAGCAGCCCAGGGACTAGCGGAGATACGCAGTATTTT.

The table lists this clone with a count of one. The rearrangement links TRBV10-3 to TRBJ2-7; a weak D match, TRBD2 (6 bases). Per the germline V gene, CDR1 is ENHRY and CDR2 is SYGVKD. Trimming removed 0 bases at V and 6 bases at J, with 12 bases between. The length of the CDR3 is 14 residues. This CDR3 is CAISESGLSGEQYF. The CDR3 DNA reads TGTGCCATCAGTGAGTCGGGACTCTCAGGCGAGCAGTACTTC.

The rearrangement joins TRBV29-1 to TRBJ2-5; no reliable D call. CDR1 is SQVTM and CDR2 is ANQGSEA in the germline V gene. This CDR3 is 10 amino acids long. Between the trimmed V and J ends, which lost 3 bases and 4 bases, there was a span of 3 bases. CDR3 bases: TGCAGCGTTGATTCAGAGACCCAGTACTTC. It yields the protein CSVDSETQYF.

The chain is built from TRBV19 and TRBJ2-5; no firm D call. The germline V gene encodes CDR1 LNHDA and CDR2 SQIVND (reference sequence). The CDR3 covers 13 residues. The V end was cut by 5 bases, the J end by 0 bases, with 7 bases between. The DNA for the CDR3 is TGTGCCAGTAGTGCCCGATACCAAGAGACCCAGTACTTC. It yields the protein CASSARYQETQYF.

V gene TRBV28 combines with J gene TRBJ2-4, with 7 bases fitting TRBD1. The ends lost 5 bases at V and 0 bases at J; junction bases unmatched: 7. Germline-derived CDR1 and CDR2 are MDHEN and SYDVKM. The CDR3 extends over 16 amino acids. The CDR3 here is CASSIQGTVAKNIQYF. In DNA, the CDR3 is TGTGCCAGCAGTATACAGGGGACCGTAGCCAAAAACATTCAGTACTTC.

This chain links TRBV11-1 with TRBJ2-7, with TRBD2 identical over 12 bases. Trimming took 5 bases from V and 4 from J; bases not matched to a gene: 6. The CDR3 covers 15 residues. Germline lookup yields CDR1 SGHAT and CDR2 FQDESV (reference sequence). For the CDR3, the DNA is TGTGCCAGCAGCCGTGGACTAGCGGGACTGTACGAGCAGTACTTC. Protein product: CASSRGLAGLYEQYF.

The chain combines TRBV27 with TRBJ1-5; D is unclear. From germline, CDR1 is MNHEY and CDR2 SMNVEV (reference sequence). The length of the CDR3 is 13 residues. Trimming left V 1 base short and J 7 bases short, with 8 bases between. The CDR3: CASSLLGTQPQHF. As DNA, the CDR3 is TGTGCCAGCAGTTTATTGGGCACACAGCCCCAGCATTTT.

This rearrangement joins TRBV6-1 to TRBJ1-5; 8 bases map to TRBD1. Germline V CDR1 and CDR2: MNHNS, SASEGT. The ends lost 2 bases at V and 7 bases at J; junction bases unmatched: 13. CDR3 length: 17 residues. DNA for the CDR3: TGTGCCAGCAGTGAAAGGGACAGGAGTCTGGGGGCACAGCCCCAGCATTTT. It is translated as CASSERDRSLGAQPQHF.

This chain joins TRBV5-1 and TRBJ1-1; TRBD1 aligns across 9 bases. V lost 3 bases, J lost 4 bases, and 10 bases stayed unmatched. Germline assignment: CDR1 SGHRS and CDR2 YFSETQ. The CDR3 has 16 amino acids. The CDR3 reads CASSSGQGLGGTEAFF. CDR3 DNA: TGCGCCAGCAGCTCAGGACAGGGGCTAGGTGGCACTGAAGCTTTCTTT.

The rearrangement uses TRBV19 and TRBJ1-1; D gene uncertain. V lost 4 bases to trimming and J lost 1 base, with 10 bases between them. This CDR3 has 14 amino acids. Germline CDR1 and CDR2: LNHDA and SQIVND (reference sequence). CDR3 bases: TGTGCCAGTAGTAGTGGCACCCAGAACACTGAAGCTTTCTTT. Its protein is CASSSGTQNTEAFF.

This chain's CDR3 is CSVVDTHTEAFF. Written as DNA, the CDR3 is TGCAGCGTTGTTGACACCCACACTGAAGCTTTCTTT. The chain combines TRBV29-1 with TRBJ1-1; D call uncertain. CDR3 length: 12 amino acids. Germline V gives CDR1 SQVTM, CDR2 ANQGSEA. Trimming took 4 bases from V and 3 from J, leaving 9 bases between them.

The sample holds one count of this clone. This chain connects TRBV10-1 to TRBJ1-1, with D perhaps matching TRBD1 (6 bases). V was clipped by 0 bases and J by 10 bases, with 9 bases between them. The CDR3 contains 12 residues. CDR1 is WNHNN, CDR2 SYGVQD, per germline (reference sequence). Here the CDR3 reads CASSESSRGAFF. As DNA, the CDR3 is TGCGCCAGCAGTGAGTCGAGCAGGGGAGCTTTCTTT.

This clone came up once. The V and J genes are TRBV18 and TRBJ1-1; D might be TRBD1 (5 bases). The germline CDR1 and CDR2 sequences are KGHSH and LQKENI. Trimming shortened V by 8 bases and J by 0 bases, and 22 bases separated the two germline ends. The CDR3 sequence is 17 residues long. The CDR3: CASQPKTAPSMNTEAFF. CDR3 DNA: TGTGCCAGCCAACCCAAGACAGCCCCCTCCATGAACACTGAAGCTTTCTTT.

This clone was detected once. This chain links TRBV29-1 with TRBJ2-5, with 10 nucleotides matching TRBD2. This CDR3 contains 14 residues. Germline values: CDR1 SQVTM, CDR2 ANQGSEA. V lost 6 bases and J lost 0; bases outside the gene matches: 4. The CDR3 region is CSVGTSVYQETQYF. In nucleotides, the CDR3 is TGCAGCGTGGGGACTAGCGTCTACCAAGAGACCCAGTACTTC.

The V gene is TRBV6-1, the J gene TRBJ1-2; D is unresolved. Trimming removed 2 bases at V and 0 bases at J, with 13 bases between. The CDR3 length is 16 residues. The V gene's germline CDR1 is MNHNS and CDR2 SASEGT. CDR3 nucleotide sequence: TGTGCCAGCAGTGAATTTGGCGGATCCGCTAACTATGGCTACACCTTC. As protein: CASSEFGGSANYGYTF.

The genes are TRBV27 and TRBJ2-6, with a possible D match to TRBD1 (6 bases). The CDR3 length is 16 residues. V was clipped by 4 bases and J by 0 bases, with 10 bases between them. Germline V gene lookup returns CDR1 MNHEY and CDR2 SMNVEV (reference sequence). CDR3: CASSSTGFSGANVLTF. DNA of the CDR3: TGTGCCAGCAGTTCTACAGGGTTCTCTGGGGCCAACGTCCTGACTTTC. The whole variable domain, filled in from reference TRBV27 and TRBJ2-6, reads EAQVTQNPRYLITVTGKKLTVTCSQNMNHEYMSWYRQDPGLGLRQIYYSMNVEVTDKGDVPEGYKVSRKEKRNFPLILESPSPNQTSLYFCASSSTGFSGANVLTFGAGSRLTVL.

The J gene is TRBJ2-7, the V gene TRBV4-1; weak D call: TRBD1 (6 bases). V shed 4 bases and J shed 0 bases, with 13 bases lying between them. This CDR3 has 15 residues. Germline V gene sequence: CDR1 MGHRA, CDR2 YSYEKL. In DNA form, the CDR3 reads TGCGCCAGCAGCCTGGACAGATTTAGCTCCTACGAGCAGTACTTC. Translated: CASSLDRFSSYEQYF.

The rearrangement uses TRBV5-4 and TRBJ2-3; weak D call: TRBD1 (5 bases). Germline loops: CDR1 SGHNT, CDR2 YYREEE (reference sequence). The CDR3 contains 14 residues. The V end was cut by 3 bases, the J end by 1 base, with 9 bases between. Here the CDR3 DNA reads TGTGCCAGCAGCTCAGGGCTGGGCACAGATACGCAGTATTTT. Its protein product is CASSSGLGTDTQYF.